This is a list of T cell receptor beta chains from one sample in a study of blood T cell repertoires in COVID-19. Generated by immunoSEQ multiplex PCR, the TCRdb table keeps only in-frame clones and is missing some. The table records about 65,000 clones, approximately 95% of them present only once. The sequenced material came from peripheral blood. These receptors all come from a man between 65 and 85 years old with active COVID-19. Each CDR3 is given with its conserved first and last residue. A D gene is named only where the DNA matches it firmly. The size field is filled for only some rows; it gives once, few, many or a size class.

TRBJ1-3,TRBD1,TRBV23-1,-,TGCGCCAGCAGTCGTAATAGAGGACAGGGAGTGACTGGAAACACCATATATTTT,CASSRNRGQGVTGNTIYF
TRBJ2-2,-,TRBV5-1,-,TGCGCCAGCAGCACCGGTGGGGGCGCGAACACCGGGGAGCTGTTTTTT,CASSTGGGANTGELFF
TRBJ2-5,TRBD1,TRBV6-5,-,TGTGCCAGCAGGGGAACCGGGACAGGCGTCGAGACCCAGTACTTC,CASRGTGTGVETQYF
TRBJ2-5,TRBD1,TRBV5-1,-,TGCGCCAGCAGCACACGACAGGGGGCGGAGACCCAGTACTTC,CASSTRQGAETQYF
TRBJ2-6,TRBD1,TRBV5-4,-,TGTGCCAACGAAGACAGGGCCTCAGCTGGGGCCAACGTCCTGACTTTC,CANEDRASAGANVLTF
TRBJ2-3,-,TRBV5-1,-,TGCGCCAGCAGCTTTAGAGGGCTCGCAGATACGCAGTATTTT,CASSFRGLADTQYF
TRBJ1-6,-,TRBV28,few,TGTGCCAGCAGTTGGATTACAGGAGTAGATTCACCCCTCCACTTT,CASSWITGVDSPLHF
TRBJ1-1,-,TRBV5-1,few,TGCGCCAGCAGCTTGGGGGGCATGAACACTGAAGCTTTCTTT,CASSLGGMNTEAFF
TRBJ2-3,TRBD2,TRBV9,-,TGTGCCAGCAGCGTCTTAGCGGGGGGGCCTGATACGCAGTATTTT,CASSVLAGGPDTQYF
TRBJ1-4,-,TRBV11-2,-,TGTGCCAGCAGCTTAGCCGTAAATGAAAAACTGTTTTTT,CASSLAVNEKLFF
TRBJ2-5,-,TRBV15,-,TGTGCCACCAGCAGAGATACCGCGGTGCTCCAAGAGACCCAGTACTTC,CATSRDTAVLQETQYF
TRBJ2-2,-,TRBV5-4,-,TGTGCCAGCAGCTTGGAGGGAGCGAACACCGGGGAGCTGTTTTTT,CASSLEGANTGELFF
TRBJ2-3,TRBD2,TRBV6-6,-,TGTGCCAGCAGGGCAGCGGGAGAGGGAGTTACGCAGTATTTT,CASRAAGEGVTQYF
TRBJ1-3,-,TRBV5-5,-,TGTGCCAGCAGCCTCCACGCAGGTATCGGAAACACCATATATTTT,CASSLHAGIGNTIYF
TRBJ2-2,TRBD1,TRBV7-9,-,TGTGCCACGGGAAGACAGGGGGCCACCCTGAACACCGGGGAGCTGTTTTTT,CATGRQGATLNTGELFF
TRBJ1-2,TRBD1,TRBV19,-,TGTGCCAGTAGTAAGGGGGCCATGAACTATGGCTACACCTTC,CASSKGAMNYGYTF
TRBJ2-5,-,TRBV7-9,-,TGTGCCAGCAGCCCCTCCGAGACCCAGTACTTC,CASSPSETQYF
TRBJ2-1,-,TRBV6-5,few,TGTGCCAGCAGGAGAGACGGTGCGGGCCCATTGTTCTTC,CASRRDGAGPLFF
TRBJ2-1,TRBD2,TRBV24-1,-,TGTGCCACCAGTGATTTGCCCGGTGATTTTCAAGCGCGGGAGGGTGAGCAGTTCTTC,CATSDLPGDFQAREGEQFF
TRBJ2-5,-,TRBV5-4,-,TGTGCCAGCAGCTTGGTTGGAACACTAGGGGAGACCCAGTACTTC,CASSLVGTLGETQYF
TRBJ2-5,-,TRBV6-4,once,TGTGCCAGCAGCAGGGGAGGGCTACCCCGAAAAGAGACCCAGTACTTC,CASSRGGLPRKETQYF
TRBJ2-3,TRBD2,TRBV6-4,-,TGTGCCAGCAGCTCCCGGGGGGGTTACACAGATACGCAGTATTTT,CASSSRGGYTDTQYF
TRBJ1-2,TRBD1,TRBV11-2,-,TGTGCCAGCAGCTTACTAATGACAGGGACTGGCTACACCTTC,CASSLLMTGTGYTF
TRBJ2-5,-,TRBV6-1,-,TGTGCCAGCAGTGAACAAACAGGGTGGCAGGAGACCCAGTACTTC,CASSEQTGWQETQYF
TRBJ2-7,-,TRBV3-1/TRBV3-2,-,TGTGCCAGCAGCAAACGGACAGACTACGAGCAGTACTTC,CASSKRTDYEQYF
TRBJ2-7,-,TRBV7-2,-,TGTGCCAGCAGCTTAAGGGGGGGTTACGAGCAGTACTTC,CASSLRGGYEQYF
TRBJ1-2,TRBD1,TRBV19,-,TGTGCCAGTAAAGGGGGATCGGACAGGGTTTTCTATGGCTACACCTTC,CASKGGSDRVFYGYTF
TRBJ2-5,TRBD1,TRBV29-1,-,TGCAGCGAGGGACAGGGACAAGAGACCCAGTACTTC,CSEGQGQETQYF
TRBJ1-1,-,TRBV27,once,TGTGCCAGCACCGCCGGACGGGGCACTGAAGCTTTCTTT,CASTAGRGTEAFF
TRBJ2-3,-,TRBV6-5,-,TGTGCCAGCAGCCGAGGAGCCTACACAGATACGCAGTATTTT,CASSRGAYTDTQYF
TRBJ2-2,TRBD2,TRBV3-1/TRBV3-2,-,TGTGCCAGCAGCCAAGTGCTAGCGGGGGGGCTTCCCAACACCGGGGAGCTGTTTTTT,CASSQVLAGGLPNTGELFF
TRBJ2-5,-,TRBV10-3,-,TGTGCCACCTCATACAGAGAGGGAGAGACCCAGTACTTC,CATSYREGETQYF
TRBJ2-7,-,TRBV4-1,-,TGCGCCAGCAGCCAAGATCGGGGGTGGGACGGGAACGAGCAGTACTTC,CASSQDRGWDGNEQYF
TRBJ2-2,TRBD1,TRBV27,-,TGTGCCAGCAGTTTTTTACAGAACTGGGGCGGGACAGGGGGCGGCGAAACCGGGGAGCTGTTTTTT,CASSFLQNWGGTGGGETGELFF
TRBJ2-7,-,TRBV11-1,-,TGTGCCAGCAGCTTAGACGGAGCCTACGAGCAGTACTTC,CASSLDGAYEQYF
TRBJ1-5,TRBD1,TRBV2,once,TGTGCCAGCAGTGGAGACAGGGTAAGCAATCAGCCCCAGCATTTT,CASSGDRVSNQPQHF
TRBJ2-3,-,TRBV7-2,-,TGTGCCAGCAGCTTAGGAGCGGGCTACCCCACAGATACGCAGTATTTT,CASSLGAGYPTDTQYF
TRBJ2-1,TRBD1,TRBV7-2,-,TGTGCCAGCAGCTGGCCCCCGGGACAGGGACGTAATGAGCAGTTCTTC,CASSWPPGQGRNEQFF
TRBJ2-1,-,TRBV10-1,-,TGCGCCAGCAGTGACAGGGGCTCCTACAATGAGCAGTTCTTC,CASSDRGSYNEQFF
TRBJ2-3,TRBD2,TRBV6-5,-,TGTGCCACAGGGCGGGGGGCGACCACAGATACGCAGTATTTT,CATGRGATTDTQYF
TRBJ2-5,TRBD2,TRBV10-3,-,TGTGCCATCAGTGCCGGACTAGCGGGGGGACAAGAGACCCAGTACTTC,CAISAGLAGGQETQYF
TRBJ1-4,TRBD1,TRBV7-9,-,TGTGCCAGCACCTTAGGGGGGGACAGAAGTGAAAAACTGTTTTTT,CASTLGGDRSEKLFF
TRBJ2-3,TRBD1,TRBV19,-,TGTGCCAGTAGTAGAGCCCAAGGACAGGGCGCAACGCAGTATTTT,CASSRAQGQGATQYF
TRBJ1-2,TRBD1,TRBV6-1,-,TGTGCCAGCAGTGAAGCCGGGGACAGTTTCTATGGCTACACCTTC,CASSEAGDSFYGYTF
TRBJ2-7,TRBD2,TRBV7-8,-,TGTGCCAGCAGCTTAAGGTTTCGAGCGGGGGGGCCGGTCGAGCAGTACTTC,CASSLRFRAGGPVEQYF